What follows are 9 T cell receptor beta chains derived from one specimen sequenced in a study of T cells in localized non-small cell lung cancer. Measured with immunoSEQ multiplex PCR; TCRdb has only the in-frame clones, and not every one. The repertoire holds some 30,000 clones, with around 87% as singletons. Sequences were derived from peripheral blood mononuclear cells, sampled before any cancer treatment. Every receptor here comes from a man aged 40-75 years with stage III lung adenocarcinoma.

Sample share makes this clone medium-sized. V usage is TRBV2 and J usage is TRBJ1-1; possible D gene TRBD1, 6 bases. Between the trimmed V and J ends, which lost 6 bases and 4 bases, there was a span of 21 bases. The germline V gene has CDR1 SNHLY and CDR2 FYNNEI. The CDR3 totals 16 residues. The DNA of the CDR3 is TGTGCCAGCAGCCCAGAACAGGGATGGGGGACCACTGAAGCTTTCTTT. Encoded protein: CASSPEQGWGTTEAFF.

The chain uses TRBV23-1 and TRBJ1-5, with TRBD1 as a possible D gene (6 bases). TRBV23-1 is known as an ORF, though its function is uncertain. The CDR3 length is 14 residues. Trimming pared 3 bases from V and 4 bases from J, leaving 10 bases between. This CDR3 reads CASSHRGANQPQHF. The CDR3 region has the DNA TGCGCCAGCAGTCATCGGGGGGCTAATCAGCCCCAGCATTTT.

This sequence joins TRBV18 and TRBJ1-6; D is unresolved. CDR1 and CDR2 (germline): KGHSH, LQKENI. The V end was cut by 2 bases, the J end by 9 bases, with 14 bases between. This CDR3 region has 15 residues. The CDR3 nucleotides read TGTGCCAGCTCACCAATTAACGGAGATTCTTCACCCCTCCACTTT. Protein product: CASSPINGDSSPLHF.

This chain connects TRBV5-5 to TRBJ2-7; tentative D call: TRBD2 (6 bases). V dropped 4 bases and J dropped 0 bases, with 17 bases sitting between them. CDR3 length: 16 residues. In germline, CDR1 is SGHKS, CDR2 YYEKEE (reference sequence). The CDR3 bases are TGTGCCAGCAGCCCTGGGACTGGGGCCAGCTCCTACGAGCAGTACTTC. This gives the protein CASSPGTGASSYEQYF.

The rearrangement links TRBV2 to TRBJ2-3, with TRBD2 identical over 7 bases. Germline V gene lookup returns CDR1 SNHLY and CDR2 FYNNEI. With 7 bases clipped from V and 5 bases from J, the junction kept 9 bases outside the gene matches. The CDR3 totals 14 residues. The DNA for the CDR3 is TGTGCCAGCATCGTTTCCAGCGGGGTAGATACGCAGTATTTT. Protein product: CASIVSSGVDTQYF. Using reference TRBV2 and TRBJ2-3 for the parts outside the CDR3, the full variable domain is EPEVTQTPSHQVTQMGQEVILRCVPISNHLYFYWYRQILGQKVEFLVSFYNNEISEKSEIFDDQFSVERPDGSNFTLKIRSTKLEDSAMYFCASIVSSGVDTQYFGPGTRLTVL.

The chain has TRBV7-9 and TRBJ1-1; no clear D gene. Germline CDR1 SEHNR, CDR2 FQNEAQ (reference sequence). V was clipped by 1 base and J by 4 bases, with 16 bases between them. This CDR3 has 16 amino acids. In nucleotides, the CDR3 is TGTGCCAGCAGCTTAGATTCAGTTGGGCTAGGCACTGAAGCTTTCTTT. It encodes CASSLDSVGLGTEAFF.

The chain has TRBV5-1 and TRBJ2-7, with 8 nucleotides matching TRBD1. V dropped 4 bases and J dropped 9; count of bases not matched to a gene: 12. Germline lookup yields CDR1 SGHRS and CDR2 YFSETQ. This CDR3 contains 14 residues. CDR3: CASSPGQGPVGQYF. CDR3 in DNA: TGCGCCAGCAGCCCAGGACAGGGTCCCGTCGGGCAGTACTTC.

This chain joins TRBV2 and TRBJ2-7; no definite D call. V lost 3 bases, J lost 3 bases, and 6 bases lay in between. Germline V gives CDR1 SNHLY, CDR2 FYNNEI. There are 12 residues in the CDR3. CDR3: CASSDSLYEQYF. The CDR3 DNA is TGTGCCAGCAGTGACAGCCTCTACGAGCAGTACTTC.

This clone was found once. As DNA, the CDR3 is TGTGCCAGCAGCCCCCCTAGGGGTAGGACACCCCTCCACTTT. It yields the protein CASSPPRGRTPLHF. V and J are TRBV9 and TRBJ1-6, with a tentative D call TRBD1 (5 bases). Between the trimmed V and J ends, which lost 4 bases and 11 bases, there was a span of 16 bases. Germline V gives CDR1 SGDLS, CDR2 YYNGEE. The CDR3 spans 14 residues.